These 32 T cell receptor beta chains were sequenced from one sample in a study of PD-1 blockade in classical Hodgkin lymphoma. Noted time point: newly diagnosed, previously untreated cHL patient sample. It was by magnetic negative selection that CD4+ T cells were purified from thawed PBMCs. Method: immunoSEQ multiplex PCR; TCRdb's copy keeps in-frame clones and lacks some. The sample has almost 20,000 clones, around 81% seen once. The sequencing input was CD4+ T cells from blood. The receptors come from a human donor with classical Hodgkin lymphoma.

The CDR3 DNA follows: TGTGCCAGCAGCGTAGGGAGCGGGAGTAAGCAGTACTTC. Protein sequence: CASSVGSGSKQYF. The chain joins TRBV9 to TRBJ2-7; 8 bases line up with TRBD2. The CDR3 covers 13 residues. In germline, CDR1 is SGDLS, CDR2 YYNGEE. The V and J ends lost 0 bases and 8 bases, in that order; junction bases with no gene match: 4.

This chain connects TRBV20-1 to TRBJ2-1; D is unclear. The CDR3 length is 10 residues. V shed 3 bases and J shed 9 bases, with 6 bases lying between them. Germline CDR1 DFQATT, CDR2 SNEGSKA (reference sequence). In nucleotides, the CDR3 is TGCAGTGCTAGGTGGGCTGAGCAGTTCTTC. It yields the protein CSARWAEQFF.

The chain is built from TRBV19 and TRBJ2-7, with 7 nucleotides matching TRBD2. The CDR3 has 15 residues. The V segment lost 5 bases and the J segment 7 bases; nucleotides outside the gene matches: 14. Germline V gene data show CDR1 as LNHDA and CDR2 as SQIVND (reference sequence). As DNA, the CDR3 is TGTGCCAGTAGTGCCTCCGGGACTAACCAAGGGGAGCAGTACTTC. This sequence encodes CASSASGTNQGEQYF.

The V and J genes are TRBV18 and TRBJ2-3; D unresolved. In germline, CDR1 is KGHSH, CDR2 LQKENI. This CDR3 is 15 amino acids long. V shed 1 base and J shed 0 bases, with 8 bases lying between them. The CDR3 region is CASSPLQGSTDTQYF. The DNA of the CDR3 is TGTGCCAGCTCACCACTACAAGGAAGCACAGATACGCAGTATTTT.

This clone was seen a handful of times. One end of the junction does not line up with germline, which may come from a read error. This chain connects TRBV27 to TRBJ2-4; D might be TRBD1 or TRBD2, each matching 5 bases. The CDR3 runs to 13 residues. From germline, CDR1 is MNHEY and CDR2 SMNVEV (reference sequence). The CDR3 sequence: CASSRNRDLPANF. CDR3 coding DNA: TGTGCCAGCAGTCGCAACCGGGACCTCCCTGCGAACTTC.

The chain carries TRBV6-5 and TRBJ2-4; maybe TRBD2 (6 bases). This CDR3 is 14 amino acids long. V lost 5 bases and J 4 bases, leaving 12 bases between the germline ends. Germline CDR1 and CDR2: MNHEY and SVGAGI. CDR3: CASSKASVKNIQYF. The CDR3, as DNA: TGTGCCAGCAGTAAGGCTAGCGTTAAAAACATTCAGTACTTC.

J is TRBJ2-5 and V is TRBV7-3; D possibly matches TRBD1 or TRBD2 (5 bases each). Germline CDR1 and CDR2: SGHTA and FQGTGA. V shed 5 bases and J shed 5 bases, with 15 bases lying between them. The CDR3 spans 14 residues. CDR3: CASSPEAGTETQYF. CDR3 nucleotides: TGTGCCAGCAGCCCCGAGGCAGGGACGGAGACCCAGTACTTC.

The chain joins TRBV6-5 to TRBJ2-1; TRBD2 is a possible D gene (6 bases). Trimming took off 0 bases at V and 0 bases at J, with 9 bases between the two ends. Germline V gene sequence: CDR1 MNHEY, CDR2 SVGAGI. The CDR3 has 16 residues. The CDR3 reads CASSYSAGLSYNEQFF. The CDR3 coding sequence is TGTGCCAGCAGTTACTCGGCGGGGCTCTCCTACAATGAGCAGTTCTTC.

This clone was seen a handful of times. The CDR3 region is CASSPSQGNRGYTF. The CDR3 DNA follows: TGTGCCAGCTCACCAAGCCAGGGGAATAGAGGCTACACCTTC. V usage is TRBV18 and J usage is TRBJ1-2; TRBD1 might be the D (6 bases). CDR3 size: 14 residues. V was shortened by 2 bases and J by 8 bases, with 15 bases between the two germline ends. The germline V gene has CDR1 KGHSH and CDR2 LQKENI.

This sequence joins TRBV5-5 and TRBJ2-7; perhaps TRBD2 as D (5 bases). Trimming shortened V by 3 bases and J by 4 bases, and 14 bases separated the two germline ends. Germline CDR1 reads SGHKS; CDR2 reads YYEKEE (reference sequence). This CDR3 has 14 residues. Written as DNA, the CDR3 is TGTGCCAGCAGCTCGAGGACTGGCGGGTACGAGCAGTACTTC. This translates into CASSSRTGGYEQYF.

This rearrangement joins TRBV6-4 to TRBJ1-4; 7 bases fit TRBD1. CDR3 length equals 20 residues. The J segment lost 0 bases and the V segment lost 5 bases, leaving 18 bases of the junction unmatched. Germline assignment: CDR1 MRHNA and CDR2 SNTAGT. CDR3 protein: CASSYTTDRVKLSTNEKLFF. The CDR3 bases are TGTGCCAGCAGTTATACCACCGACAGGGTCAAACTCTCAACTAATGAAAAACTGTTTTTT.

This chain joins TRBV9 and TRBJ2-5, with a weak D call TRBD2 (6 bases). Germline V gene sequence: CDR1 SGDLS, CDR2 YYNGEE. The CDR3 is made up of 14 amino acids. V gave up 2 bases and J gave up 1 base, with 9 bases separating them. CDR3 loop: CASSVRDFQETQYF. The DNA of the CDR3 is TGTGCCAGCAGCGTCCGGGACTTCCAAGAGACCCAGTACTTC.

Only a few counts were recorded for this clone. The gene calls are TRBV2 and TRBJ2-7; no clear D gene. V lost 6 bases to trimming and J lost 6 bases, with 18 bases between them. The CDR3 has 14 residues. The V gene's germline CDR1 is SNHLY and CDR2 FYNNEI. The CDR3 DNA sequence: TGTGCCAGCAGCGGGCTTCACTCGGCCGCCGAGCAGTACTTC. Translating gives CASSGLHSAAEQYF.

This clone appeared a few times. The CDR3 DNA reads TGTGCCAGCAGCCCCCGCGGGACAGTACACAATCAGCCCCAGCATTTT. Its translation: CASSPRGTVHNQPQHF. This chain joins TRBV5-8 and TRBJ1-5; 7 bases match TRBD1. In germline, CDR1 is SGHTS, CDR2 YDEGEE. With 4 bases clipped from V and 3 bases from J, the junction kept 10 bases outside the gene matches. The CDR3 covers 16 residues.

The J gene is TRBJ2-7, the V gene TRBV9, with 7 positions matching TRBD1. Germline lookup yields CDR1 SGDLS and CDR2 YYNGEE. The CDR3 loop spans 13 amino acids. J lost 4 bases, V lost 7 bases, and 8 bases had no gene match. CDR3 in amino acids: CASASGTEYEQYF. The CDR3 bases are TGTGCCAGCGCTTCCGGGACAGAATACGAGCAGTACTTC.

This chain joins TRBV19 and TRBJ1-4; D gene unclear. The V gene lost 2 bases and the J gene lost 8 bases, with 6 bases spanning the gap. Looked up from germline, CDR1 is LNHDA and CDR2 is SQIVND (reference sequence). The CDR3 consists of 12 residues. The CDR3 DNA follows: TGTGCCAGTAGTATATATGGGGAAAAACTGTTTTTT. Protein: CASSIYGEKLFF. Variable domain in full (rest from reference TRBV19 and TRBJ1-4): DGGITQSPKYLFRKEGQNVTLSCEQNLNHDAMYWYRQDPGQGLRLIYYSQIVNDFQKGDIAEGYSVSREKKESFPLTVTSAQKNPTAFYLCASSIYGEKLFFGSGTQLSVL.

The chain links TRBV7-9 to TRBJ2-3; D gene ambiguous. The germline V and J ends were trimmed by 2 bases and 0 bases, with 12 bases remaining between them. Germline V gene lookup returns CDR1 SEHNR and CDR2 FQNEAQ (reference sequence). The CDR3 is 16 amino acids. CDR3 region: CASSLQQVPSTDTQYF. The CDR3 DNA follows: TGTGCCAGCAGCTTACAGCAGGTACCTAGCACAGATACGCAGTATTTT. The full variable domain, in which reference TRBV7-9 and TRBJ2-3 provide the parts outside the CDR3, is DTGVSQNPRHKITKRGQNVTFRCDPISEHNRLYWYRQTLGQGPEFLTYFQNEAQLEKSRLLSDRFSAERPKGSFSTLEIQRTEQGDSAMYLCASSLQQVPSTDTQYFGPGTRLTVL.

The J gene is TRBJ2-3, the V gene TRBV20-1; D gene ambiguous. CDR3 length: 11 residues. Per the germline V gene, CDR1 is DFQATT and CDR2 is SNEGSKA (reference sequence). The V end lost 2 bases, the J end lost 4 bases, and 4 bases lay between the germline ends. The CDR3 DNA reads as TGCAGTGCTAGACACGCAGATACGCAGTATTTT. This translates into CSARHADTQYF.

The chain joins TRBV5-1 to TRBJ1-6; 7 bases fit TRBD1. Trimming cost V 3 bases and J 7 bases; bases outside gene matches: 7. Germline V gene lookup returns CDR1 SGHRS and CDR2 YFSETQ. The CDR3 sequence is 15 residues long. CDR3 loop: CASSSIGGVNSPLHF. CDR3 bases: TGCGCCAGCAGCTCCATAGGGGGCGTCAATTCACCCCTCCACTTT.

The V call is TRBV19, the J call TRBJ2-3, with D perhaps matching TRBD1 (6 bases). The CDR3 length is 16 residues. Trimming pared 2 bases from V and 3 bases from J, leaving 15 bases between. Germline V gives CDR1 LNHDA, CDR2 SQIVND (reference sequence). CDR3 in amino acids: CASSISGPRGTDTQYF. The CDR3 DNA sequence: TGTGCCAGTAGTATAAGTGGGCCGAGGGGGACAGATACGCAGTATTTT. The variable domain in full, completed from reference TRBV19 and TRBJ2-3, reads DGGITQSPKYLFRKEGQNVTLSCEQNLNHDAMYWYRQDPGQGLRLIYYSQIVNDFQKGDIAEGYSVSREKKESFPLTVTSAQKNPTAFYLCASSISGPRGTDTQYFGPGTRLTVL.

The chain recombines TRBV19 with TRBJ1-2; D unclear. This CDR3 region has 13 residues. The germline V gene encodes CDR1 LNHDA and CDR2 SQIVND (reference sequence). The V end lost 5 bases, the J end lost 4 bases, and 11 bases lay between the germline ends. DNA of the CDR3: TGTGCCAGTAGTGTAGCTAACGGCTATGGCTACACCTTC. It is translated as CASSVANGYGYTF.

This clone was seen more than once but under ten times. The chain combines TRBV10-2 with TRBJ2-2; no firm D call. The CDR3 runs 13 residues. Germline V gene sequence: CDR1 WSHSY, CDR2 SAAADI. Trimming stripped 6 bases from V and 8 bases from J, with 13 bases between. The CDR3 nucleotides are TGCGCCAGCAGCCTTGGGCCCGAAGGGGAGCTGTTTTTT. Its protein is CASSLGPEGELFF.

This chain joins TRBV21-1 and TRBJ1-3. TRBV21-1 counts as a pseudogene. This CDR3 spans 16 amino acids. CDR3 in amino acids: CASSTLGKVTGNTIYF. DNA of the CDR3: TGTGCCAGCAGCACGCTAGGGAAGGTCACTGGAAACACCATATATTTT.

The chain is built from TRBV7-9 and TRBJ2-1, with TRBD2 identical over 7 bases. V dropped 5 bases and J dropped 7; count of bases not matched to a gene: 5. The germline V gene encodes CDR1 SEHNR and CDR2 FQNEAQ (reference sequence). This CDR3 region has 13 residues. DNA of the CDR3: TGTGCCAGCAGCCGGGGAGGGCCGAATGAGCAGTTCTTC. Protein sequence: CASSRGGPNEQFF.

V gene TRBV7-2 combines with J gene TRBJ2-1; 15 positions match TRBD2. The CDR3 has 16 amino acids. Germline V gene data show CDR1 as SGHTA and CDR2 as FQGNSA. The V segment lost 2 bases and the J segment 10 bases; nucleotides outside the gene matches: 6. For the CDR3, the DNA is TGTGCCAGCAGCTTACGTGGACTAGCGGGAGGGGCAGAGCAGTTCTTC. Its protein product is CASSLRGLAGGAEQFF. Based on the CDR3 plus reference TRBV7-2 and TRBJ2-1, the full variable domain is GAGVSQSPSNKVTEKGKDVELRCDPISGHTALYWYRQSLGQGLEFLIYFQGNSAPDKSGLPSDRFSAERTGGSVSTLTIQRTQQEDSAVYLCASSLRGLAGGAEQFFGPGTRLTVL.

This sequence joins TRBV28 and TRBJ2-7, with TRBD1 matching 8 bases. This CDR3 contains 16 residues. Germline CDR1 reads MDHEN; CDR2 reads SYDVKM. J lost 7 bases, V lost 1 base, and 12 bases had no gene match. As DNA, the CDR3 is TGTGCCAGCAGTTTATCGGGACAGGCTATCTCGTTGGAGCAGTACTTC. It specifies CASSLSGQAISLEQYF.

The chain couples TRBV7-3 to TRBJ1-2; TRBD1 is a possible D gene (5 bases). V was pared by 2 bases and J by 2 bases, with 6 bases between. This CDR3 is built from 13 residues. Germline CDR1 and CDR2: SGHTA and FQGTGA. The CDR3, as DNA: TGTGCCAGCAGCTTAGGGGCAAACTATGGCTACACCTTC. It translates to CASSLGANYGYTF.

This clone was observed a handful of times. This chain links TRBV19 with TRBJ2-1; tentatively, D is TRBD1 (6 bases). CDR1 and CDR2 (germline): LNHDA, SQIVND (reference sequence). The V gene lost 8 bases and the J gene lost 5 bases, with 16 bases spanning the gap. The CDR3 loop spans 14 amino acids. The CDR3 nucleotides read TGTGCCAGTCGCAGGGGTGTCGGTAACAATGAGCAGTTCTTC. Translation: CASRRGVGNNEQFF.

The V call is TRBV5-1, the J call TRBJ2-2, with D tentatively TRBD1 or TRBD2 (5 bases each). The CDR3 has 16 residues. The germline V gene has CDR1 SGHRS and CDR2 YFSETQ. V lost 1 base, J lost 0 bases, and 10 bases lay in between. CDR3 nucleotides: TGCGCCAGCAGCTTGTTTGGGGACCCGAACACCGGGGAGCTGTTTTTT. Its translation: CASSLFGDPNTGELFF.

The gene calls are TRBV5-6 and TRBJ2-2; unclear D gene. CDR1 is SGHDT, CDR2 YYEEEE, per germline. The CDR3 is 16 residues long. V was cut by 0 bases and J by 0 bases, with 9 bases left in between. The CDR3 region has the DNA TGTGCCAGCAGCTTGGGGCAGAACGCGAACACCGGGGAGCTGTTTTTT. Its translation: CASSLGQNANTGELFF. Variable domain in full (rest from reference TRBV5-6 and TRBJ2-2): DAGVTQSPTHLIKTRGQQVTLRCSPKSGHDTVSWYQQALGQGPQFIFQYYEEEERQRGNFPDRFSGHQFPNYSSELNVNALLLGDSALYLCASSLGQNANTGELFFGEGSRLTVL.

The chain employs TRBV4-2 and TRBJ1-4; D gene unclear. The V gene's germline CDR1 is LGHNA and CDR2 YNFKEQ. Between the trimmed V and J ends, which lost 1 base and 4 bases, there was a span of 7 bases. CDR3 size: 14 residues. CDR3 in DNA: TGTGCCAGCAGCCAAGGTAGGCTTAATGAAAAACTGTTTTTT. It is translated as CASSQGRLNEKLFF.

This sequence joins TRBV28 and TRBJ2-1; 8 bases fit TRBD2. CDR1 MDHEN and CDR2 SYDVKM come from the germline V gene. Trimming removed 2 bases from V and 7 bases from J; junction bases left unmatched: 10. There are 16 residues in the CDR3. CDR3 coding DNA: TGTGCCAGCAGTTTACCCGGACTAGCCCTTAGGAATGAGCAGTTCTTC. Translated, it gives CASSLPGLALRNEQFF.